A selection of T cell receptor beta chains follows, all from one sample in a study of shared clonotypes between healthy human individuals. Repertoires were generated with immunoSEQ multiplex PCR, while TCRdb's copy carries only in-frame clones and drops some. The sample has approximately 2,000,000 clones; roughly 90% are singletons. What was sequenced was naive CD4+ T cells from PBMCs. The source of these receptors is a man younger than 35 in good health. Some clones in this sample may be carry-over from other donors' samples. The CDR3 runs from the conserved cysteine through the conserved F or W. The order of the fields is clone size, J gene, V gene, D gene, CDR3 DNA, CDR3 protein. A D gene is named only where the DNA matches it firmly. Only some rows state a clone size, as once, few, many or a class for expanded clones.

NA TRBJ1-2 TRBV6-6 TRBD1 TGTGCCAGCACAATTAGGGGGGACAGTGTCTATGGCTACACCTTC CASTIRGDSVYGYTF
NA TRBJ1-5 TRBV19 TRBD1 TGTGCCAGTAGTAGGACAGGGATTAGCAATCAGCCCCAGCATTTT CASSRTGISNQPQHF
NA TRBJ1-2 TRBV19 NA TGTGCCAGTAGTCCTGCAGGGTATCCCGGCTACACCTTC CASSPAGYPGYTF
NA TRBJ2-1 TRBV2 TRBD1 TGTGCCAGCAGGACCGGGACAGGGGTTCGTGAGCAGTTCTTC CASRTGTGVREQFF
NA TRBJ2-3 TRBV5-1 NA TGCGCCAGCAGCCGGAAGGGGCTTGGTACAGATACGCAGTATTTT CASSRKGLGTDTQYF
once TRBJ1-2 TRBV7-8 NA TGTGCCAGCAGCTTAGTGGCTTTGGGAACTGGCTACACCTTC CASSLVALGTGYTF
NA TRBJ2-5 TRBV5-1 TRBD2 TGCGCCAGCAGCCTGGTCGGGACTAGCGACGTGGAGACCCAGTACTTC CASSLVGTSDVETQYF
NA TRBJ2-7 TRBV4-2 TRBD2 TGTGCCAGCAGCCCGAGGAATGTCAGGACAGCTCCGCGTAGCGGGACCTCCCCTGAGCAGTACTTC CASSPRNVRTAPRSGTSPEQYF
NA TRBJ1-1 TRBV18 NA TGTGCCAGCTCAGCGGACCCCAACTCAGGCACTGAAGCTTTCTTT CASSADPNSGTEAFF
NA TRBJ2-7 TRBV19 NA TGTGCCAGTAGTACCCCAGGCGGTGGCTACGAGCAGTACTTC CASSTPGGGYEQYF
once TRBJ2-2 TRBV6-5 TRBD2 TGTGCCAGCAGTAACCCGGGACTAAACACCGGGGAGCTGTTTTTT CASSNPGLNTGELFF
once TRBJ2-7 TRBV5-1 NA TGCGCCAGCAGCTTTGGCAGGGCCTACGAGCAGTACTTC CASSFGRAYEQYF
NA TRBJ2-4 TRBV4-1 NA TGCGCCAGCAGCCAAGATCGATTGCAGACTAATATAGCCAAAAACATTCAGTACTTC CASSQDRLQTNIAKNIQYF
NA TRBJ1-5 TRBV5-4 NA TGTGCCAGCAGCCCCAGTCCGACAGAAAATCAGCCCCAGCATTTT CASSPSPTENQPQHF
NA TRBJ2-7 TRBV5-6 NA TGTGCCAGCAGCCCGGGCGGCAGTTCCTACGAGCAGTACTTC CASSPGGSSYEQYF
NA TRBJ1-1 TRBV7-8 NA TGTGCCAGCAGCCACGAACGGGTTACTGAAGCTTTCTTT CASSHERVTEAFF
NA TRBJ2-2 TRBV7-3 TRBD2 TGTGCCAGCGCCGTCTACGGGACTAGGGACACCGGGGAGCTGTTTTTT CASAVYGTRDTGELFF
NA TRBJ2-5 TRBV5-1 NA TGCGCCAGCAGCTCGCTGTACCAAGAGACCCAGTACTTC CASSSLYQETQYF
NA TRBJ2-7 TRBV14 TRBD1 TGTGCCAGCAGCCTTTGGACAGGGGTATCGTACGAGCAGTACTTC CASSLWTGVSYEQYF
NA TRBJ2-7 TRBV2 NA TGTGCCAGCAGGCAAGGAGGGGTCGACGAGCAGTACTTC CASRQGGVDEQYF
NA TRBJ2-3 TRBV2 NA TGTGCCAGCACCCCCTTCACTTGGACTAGCACAGATACGCAGTATTTT CASTPFTWTSTDTQYF
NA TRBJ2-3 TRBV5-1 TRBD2 TGCGCCAGCAGCCCGGGACTAGAGGCCGATACGCAGTATTTT CASSPGLEADTQYF
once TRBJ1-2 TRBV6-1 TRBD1 TGTGCCAGCAGTCCCCGGACAGGGCCAGCTGGTGGCTACACCTTC CASSPRTGPAGGYTF
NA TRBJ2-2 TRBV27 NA TGTGCCAGCAGTGCTAACAGGGGACTGAACACCGGGGAGCTGTTTTTT CASSANRGLNTGELFF
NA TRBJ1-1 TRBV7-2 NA TGTGCCAGCAGCTTAGGAGGGTTCGCTTTCTTT CASSLGGFAFF
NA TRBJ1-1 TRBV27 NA TGTGCCAGCAGCCCCGGCCTGGGCCTGAACACTGAAGCTTTCTTT CASSPGLGLNTEAFF
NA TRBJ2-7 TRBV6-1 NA TGTGCCAGCCAGAAGACACACGCCTACGAGCAGTACTTC CASQKTHAYEQYF
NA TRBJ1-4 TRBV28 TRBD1 TGTGCCAGCAGTCGAAGGACAGGGGGCCTCGAAAAACTGTTTTTT CASSRRTGGLEKLFF
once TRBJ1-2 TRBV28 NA TGTGCCAGCAGTGGCCTTGGGGCAGGGTTGGACTATGGCTACACCTTC CASSGLGAGLDYGYTF